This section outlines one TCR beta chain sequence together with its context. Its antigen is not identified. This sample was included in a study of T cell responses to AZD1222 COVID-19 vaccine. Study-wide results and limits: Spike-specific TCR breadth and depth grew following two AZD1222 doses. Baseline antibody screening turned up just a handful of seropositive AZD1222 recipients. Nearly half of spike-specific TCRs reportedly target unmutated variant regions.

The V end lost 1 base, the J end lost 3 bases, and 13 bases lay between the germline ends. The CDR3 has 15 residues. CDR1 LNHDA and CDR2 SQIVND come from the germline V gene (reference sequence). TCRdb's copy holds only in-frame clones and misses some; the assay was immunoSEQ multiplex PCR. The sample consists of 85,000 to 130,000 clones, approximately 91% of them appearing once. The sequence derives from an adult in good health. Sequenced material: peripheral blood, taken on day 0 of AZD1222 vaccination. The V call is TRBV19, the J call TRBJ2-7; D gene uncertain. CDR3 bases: TGTGCCAGTAGTATAGCCGCCAACCCCGGCTACGAGCAGTACTTC. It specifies CASSIAANPGYEQYF.